This TCR beta chain emerged from a study of blood T cell repertoires in COVID-19. Study overall: Samples representing acute and convalescent COVID-19 were sourced from the United States, Italy and Spain. T cells, B-cell-depleted T cells, or PBMCs supplied cDNA or gDNA.

CDR1 and CDR2 from the germline V gene are MNHNY and SVGAGI (reference sequence). The CDR3 is made up of 12 amino acids. Original data processing: Estimation of nucleated cell counts was performed using reference gene primer amplification. Sequenced by immunoSEQ multiplex PCR; TCRdb stores in-frame clones only, minus some. V and J calls plus clone size are reproduced from that table; the DNA served to infer D and trimming. The top ten clones hold roughly 6.4% of a sample with roughly 190,000 clones, 80% of them seen once. The rearrangement links TRBV6-6 to TRBJ1-2; tentatively, D is TRBD1 (6 bases). The TCR sequence derives from a man between 60 and 75 years old with acute or convalescent COVID-19. Material for sequencing was peripheral blood. As DNA, the CDR3 is TGTGGGACGGGGACACAGAACTATGGCTACACCTTC. It encodes CGTGTQNYGYTF.